Sequencing of this T cell receptor (beta chain) was carried out in a study of cytomegalovirus exposure and HLA in healthy donors. Study-wide context: Researchers found that approximately 85% of 398 genotyped donors fell within the Caucasian-associated ancestry cluster.

PCR primers comprised 60 Vbeta and 13 Jbeta primers. TCRdb keeps only in-frame clones here, not all; method: immunoSEQ multiplex PCR. The repertoire consists of 85,000 to 120,000 clones, with about 60% occurring once and the leading ten covering approximately 4.8%. In the case of this clone: Its specificity is not known.

Study-wide results and limits: Earlier analysis found most TCR beta V segments productive about 87% or about 30% of the time.

Germline V CDR1 and CDR2: SGHTS, YDEGEE. CDR3 length equals 15 residues. The junction had 10 bases not matched to a gene; V was cut back by 4 bases and J by 4 bases. The TCR sequence derives from a human donor in good health. Input material: PBMCs. The chain carries TRBV5-8 and TRBJ2-7, with TRBD2 matching over 8 bases. The CDR3 region is CASSPGGARPYEQYF. Written as DNA, the CDR3 is TGTGCCAGCAGCCCGGGGGGGGCGCGACCTTACGAGCAGTACTTC. The variable domain in full, with the rest retrieved from reference TRBV5-8 and TRBJ2-7, is EAGVTQSPTHLIKTRGQQATLRCSPISGHTSVYWYQQALGLGLQFLLWYDEGEERNRGNFPPRFSGRQFPNYSSELNVNALELEDSALYLCASSPGGARPYEQYFGPGTRLTVT.